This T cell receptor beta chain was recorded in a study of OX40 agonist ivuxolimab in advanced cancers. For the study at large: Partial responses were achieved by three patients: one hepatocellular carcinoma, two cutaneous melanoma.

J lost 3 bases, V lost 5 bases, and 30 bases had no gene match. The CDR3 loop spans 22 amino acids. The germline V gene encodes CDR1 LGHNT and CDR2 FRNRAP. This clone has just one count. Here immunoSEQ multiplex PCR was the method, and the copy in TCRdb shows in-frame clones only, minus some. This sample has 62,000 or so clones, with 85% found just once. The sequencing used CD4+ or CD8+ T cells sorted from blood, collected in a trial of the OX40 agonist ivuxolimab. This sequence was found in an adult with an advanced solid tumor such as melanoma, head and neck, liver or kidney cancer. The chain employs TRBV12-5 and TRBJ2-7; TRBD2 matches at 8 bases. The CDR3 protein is CASGLHNPVLAAEPPEIYEQYF. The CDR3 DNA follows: TGTGCTAGTGGTCTCCACAACCCCGTACTAGCGGCAGAACCCCCAGAAATCTACGAGCAGTACTTC.